The sequence of this T cell receptor beta chain was determined in a study of T cells after yellow fever vaccination (dated by TCRdb to the late 2010s). Looking at the study overall: The SMART-Seq v4 Ultra Low Input RNA kit was used to prepare libraries from fractions with low cell numbers. To follow T-cell clones before and after both primary and booster YFV17D yellow fever vaccination, bulk TCR alpha and beta repertoires underwent longitudinal sequencing. Two healthy male donors made up the cohort, one aged 18 to 30 years and the other aged 30 to 39 years. Blood samples were taken at several timepoints before and after primary and secondary immunization, and bulk PBMC replicates and cell subsets were isolated.

This clonotype was seen only a few times. It lacks a known antigen. Base quality data are lacking; no much larger clone is found one base away. From the cysteine up to the phenylalanine, the CDR3 has a length of 11 residues. Just CDR3 DNA is preserved here, 33 bases in frame from base 1. At the junction V is shortened by 8 bases and J by 6 bases, with 10 bases in between. Based on the germline V gene, the CDR1 and CDR2 sequences are MNHEY and SVGEGT. The meaning of the sample's treatment or condition label: live attenuated yellow fever vaccine strain. At each blood-draw timepoint, two biological replicates of bulk PBMCs were collected. A standard Ficoll-Paque protocol was used to isolate PBMCs from peripheral blood. RNA was extracted with TriZol from bulk PBMCs, CD4 and CD8 fractions, and dextramer-positive and dextramer-negative fractions. Results the study describes overall, beyond this receptor: After the booster, most of the clones that had expanded following primary vaccination were detected again (around 95% of CD4 and 80% to 90% of CD8), which suggests that memory was broadly maintained. Computational filtering was needed because FACS-sorted repertoires could contain abundant contaminating clonotypes from the bulk population. The secondary T-cell response was found to be weaker but faster than the primary response, with a peak reached on day 5 rather than on day 15. The study included only a couple of donors, which limits how far the findings can be generalized. A small share of clonotypes was detected in both CD4 and CD8 compartments, with the overlap likely arising from convergent recombination.

TCR cDNA was synthesized by 5'RACE template switching, which introduced a universal primer site and unique molecular identifiers. Priming of cDNA synthesis was performed from both the TCR alpha and TCR beta constant segments. Library amplification involved two PCR steps, and the second step added sample barcodes and sequencing adapters. Sequencing of the libraries was done on either Illumina HiSeq 2500 (2x100 bp) or NovaSeq (2x150 bp). In the source study's methods: Reads were demultiplexed and collapsed into UMI consensus sequences with MIGEC, and V(D)J alignment was performed with MiXCR. Vaccine-responding clonotypes were defined with edgeR using replicate PBMC samples, requiring FDR below 0.01 and a log2 fold change above 5 up to day 15. Bulk clonotypes were assigned CD4 or CD8 identity according to which sequenced CD4 or CD8 repertoire held them at higher abundance. The public sequencing data were trimmed at Q25 with fastp and processed into clonotypes with MiXCR by TCRdb, which kept only in-frame beta chains. Rows with one shared CDR3 protein collapse into an entry with the most common genes and DNA. TCRdb assigned the V and J calls; the authors' analysis was not used. The sample records some 500,000 distinct CDR3 sequences, roughly 13% of which are singletons. Of the sample, around 15% is held by the ten largest clones.

This specimen was PBMCs, taken on the day of the yellow fever booster vaccination. The sequence joins TRBV6-2 or TRBV6-3 to TRBJ1-2, with a tentative D gene TRBD1 over 5 matching bases. This clonotype was obtained from a man under 40 who received the YFV17D yellow fever vaccine. The DNA sequence reads TGTGCCAGCGCCCAGGGACATGGCTACACCTTC. It translates as CASAQGHGYTF.